This TCR beta chain appears in the sequencing data of a study of neurological immune-mediated disorders. This clonotype was counted ten times or more. The antigen is unknown. CDR1 DFQATT and CDR2 SNEGSKA come from the germline V gene (reference sequence). The CDR3 spans 14 residues. The ends lost 3 bases at V and 6 bases at J; junction bases unmatched: 7. The method for making cDNA was 5'RACE, and it used 10-nucleotide random UMIs. TCRdb itself ran the 5' RACE reads through MiXCR, one entry per CDR3 protein. The table has about 19,000 distinct CDR3 sequences, over 2.5% seen once; the top ten hold 5.5%. Study-level results: On phylogenetic grouping, the repertoires of 18 of 34 multiple sclerosis patients fell within one related-CDR3 cluster, constituting a possible signature. The multiple sclerosis repertoire cluster was not associated with any clinical or MRI feature, with the authors stating that larger cohorts are needed.

The sequence came from a woman aged 18-35 years with multiple sclerosis. The rearrangement joins TRBV20-1 to TRBJ2-1, with 8 bases lining up with TRBD1. Sequenced input: PBMCs. In nucleotides, the CDR3 is TGCAGTGCTAGGGCACAGGGGGTACTCAATGAGCAGTTCTTC. Encoded protein: CSARAQGVLNEQFF.